Listed below are T cell receptor beta chains from one sample, sequenced in a study of shared clonotypes between healthy human individuals. Measured with immunoSEQ multiplex PCR; TCRdb has only the in-frame clones, and not every one. The sample has 550,000 to 850,000 clones; roughly 70% are singletons. The material sequenced was memory CD4+ T cells sorted from blood. These receptors came from a woman aged 30 to 39 in good health. The CDR3 runs from the conserved cysteine through the conserved F or W. D genes are given only for firm matches. A clone size is listed for some rows: how often the clone was seen (once, few, many), or a class if it is expanded.

v_call	d_call	clone_size	j_call	cdr3_aa	cdr3_nt
TRBV28	TRBD1	-	TRBJ1-2	CASSLGTGRNYGYTF	TGTGCCAGCAGTTTAGGGACAGGGCGTAACTATGGCTACACCTTC
TRBV5-1	-	-	TRBJ1-1	CASSLEGLSTEAFF	TGCGCCAGCAGCTTGGAGGGCTTGAGCACTGAAGCTTTCTTT
TRBV18	TRBD1	-	TRBJ2-6	CASSPKGQNSGANVLTF	TGTGCCAGCTCACCAAAGGGACAGAACTCTGGGGCCAACGTCCTGACTTTC
TRBV6-1	-	-	TRBJ1-2	CASSENDRFVYGYTF	TGTGCCAGCAGTGAGAACGACAGGTTTGTCTATGGCTACACCTTC
TRBV7-9	-	-	TRBJ1-4	CASSPGVGDEKLFF	TGTGCCAGCAGCCCGGGAGTGGGGGATGAAAAACTGTTTTTT
TRBV6-5	-	few	TRBJ2-2	CASSYGGNTGELFF	TGTGCCAGCAGTTATGGCGGGAACACCGGGGAGCTGTTTTTT
TRBV19	TRBD1	-	TRBJ1-2	CASTPGQASYGYTF	TGTGCCAGTACCCCGGGACAGGCGAGCTATGGCTACACCTTC
TRBV15	-	-	TRBJ1-5	CATSRDTGVNQPQHF	TGTGCCACCAGCAGAGATACCGGGGTTAATCAGCCCCAGCATTTT
TRBV5-1	-	once	TRBJ2-7	CASSLSQGLNEQYF	TGCGCCAGCAGCTTGAGCCAGGGGCTCAACGAGCAGTACTTC
TRBV7-9	TRBD1	-	TRBJ1-4	CASSSVIQGVGANEKLFF	TGTGCCAGCAGCTCAGTCATACAGGGGGTCGGGGCTAATGAAAAACTGTTTTTT
TRBV11-2	TRBD2	few	TRBJ2-5	CASSLALAGRRETQYF	TGTGCCAGCAGCTTAGCTTTAGCGGGGCGCCGAGAGACCCAGTACTTC
TRBV28	-	-	TRBJ2-7	CASSPLLVGGKGCEQYF	TGTGCCAGCAGTCCCCTTCTAGTGGGCGGGAAGGGGTGCGAGCAGTACTTC
TRBV11-2	-	once	TRBJ1-3	CASSLVAGFGNTIYF	TGTGCCAGCAGCTTAGTTGCGGGGTTCGGAAACACCATATATTTT
TRBV5-4	TRBD1	-	TRBJ2-3	CASSPDPGQEGTDTQYF	TGTGCCAGCAGCCCTGACCCCGGACAGGAGGGCACAGATACGCAGTATTTT
TRBV27	TRBD1	-	TRBJ2-2	CASRHRDRGTGELFF	TGTGCCAGCAGGCACCGGGACAGGGGCACCGGGGAGCTGTTTTTT
TRBV5-1	-	-	TRBJ2-7	CASSPGEGYEQYF	TGCGCCAGCAGTCCAGGGGAAGGCTACGAGCAGTACTTC
TRBV5-8	-	-	TRBJ1-3	CASSLWDTTSGNTIYF	TGTGCCAGCAGCCTGTGGGACACCACCTCTGGAAACACCATATATTTT
TRBV28	-	-	TRBJ1-2	CASSLQGGGYTF	TGTGCCAGCAGTTTACAGGGAGGCGGCTACACCTTC
TRBV28	TRBD1	-	TRBJ1-2	CASTQTGAYGYTF	TGTGCCAGCACCCAGACAGGGGCCTATGGCTACACCTTC
TRBV18	-	-	TRBJ1-2	CASSQTQSSNYGYTF	TGTGCCAGCTCACAGACCCAGAGCTCTAACTATGGCTACACCTTC
TRBV30	-	-	TRBJ2-4	CAWSGKNIQYF	TGTGCCTGGAGCGGCAAAAACATTCAGTACTTC
TRBV7-9	-	-	TRBJ2-2	CASSLRGAGGELFF	TGTGCCAGCAGCTTACGGGGAGCGGGCGGGGAGCTGTTTTTT
TRBV2	-	-	TRBJ1-2	CASSQAGANYGYTF	TGTGCCAGCAGCCAGGCGGGGGCGAACTATGGCTACACCTTC
TRBV6-1	-	few	TRBJ1-5	CASSGRSSRNQPQHF	TGTGCCAGCAGTGGCCGGAGCTCCCGCAATCAGCCCCAGCATTTT
TRBV7-2	-	-	TRBJ2-7	CASSLGMVGEQYF	TGTGCCAGCAGCTTAGGGATGGTTGGGGAGCAGTACTTC
TRBV19	-	-	TRBJ2-3	CASSPPARLVLRRSSTDTQYF	TGTGCCAGTAGTCCCCCCGCACGACTAGTCCTCCGACGATCTAGCACAGATACGCAGTATTTT
TRBV18	-	-	TRBJ1-2	CASSGGEDYGYTF	TGTGCCAGCTCTGGAGGGGAAGACTATGGCTACACCTTC
TRBV27	-	-	TRBJ2-2	CASSFRGTGELFF	TGTGCCAGCAGTTTTAGGGGAACCGGGGAGCTGTTTTTT
TRBV28	-	-	TRBJ2-5	CASSLLGDWETQYF	TGTGCCAGCAGTTTACTAGGGGATTGGGAGACCCAGTACTTC
TRBV28	-	few	TRBJ2-7	CASSLGTAYEQYF	TGTGCCAGCAGTTTAGGCACAGCCTACGAGCAGTACTTC
TRBV11-3	-	-	TRBJ2-2	CASSLRDRGELFF	TGTGCCAGCAGCCTACGGGACCGCGGGGAGCTGTTTTTT
TRBV4-2	TRBD1	-	TRBJ2-7	CASSQAPGETGNEQYF	TGTGCCAGCAGCCAAGCTCCCGGAGAGACAGGGAACGAGCAGTACTTC
TRBV7-9	-	-	TRBJ2-7	CASSFTAGSYEQYF	TGTGCCAGCAGCTTCACGGCAGGCTCCTACGAGCAGTACTTC
TRBV4-1	TRBD1	-	TRBJ1-4	CASTDRGVTNEKLFF	TGCGCCAGCACCGACAGGGGGGTTACTAATGAAAAACTGTTTTTT
TRBV6-1	-	-	TRBJ1-4	CASSEARGVNEKLFF	TGTGCCAGCAGTGAAGCTAGGGGGGTTAATGAAAAACTGTTTTTT
TRBV18	-	few	TRBJ2-3	CASSPCTDTQYF	TGTGCCAGCTCACCATGCACAGATACGCAGTATTTT
TRBV7-9	-	-	TRBJ2-7	CASSAEVGEQYF	TGTGCCAGCAGCGCCGAGGTGGGGGAGCAGTACTTC
TRBV25-1	TRBD1	once	TRBJ1-1	CASSEKRDSLMNTEAFF	TGTGCCAGCAGTGAAAAGCGGGACAGCCTCATGAACACTGAAGCTTTCTTT
TRBV23-1	-	-	TRBJ2-7	CASSQSRGLSYEQYF	TGCGCCAGCAGTCAATCAAGGGGACTCTCCTACGAGCAGTACTTC
TRBV2	TRBD1	-	TRBJ2-3	CASRVQGASTDTQYF	TGTGCCAGCAGGGTACAGGGGGCGAGCACAGATACGCAGTATTTT
TRBV5-1	-	once	TRBJ2-3	CASSLSQGPSTDTQYF	TGCGCCAGCAGCTTGTCTCAGGGACCTAGCACAGATACGCAGTATTTT
TRBV28	TRBD2	once	TRBJ2-7	CASSLEGLARYEQYF	TGTGCCAGCAGTTTGGAGGGACTAGCAAGGTACGAGCAGTACTTC
TRBV19	-	-	TRBJ2-2	CASSLATGARINTGELFF	TGTGCCAGTAGCCTTGCTACGGGGGCCCGTATAAACACCGGGGAGCTGTTTTTT
TRBV5-5	-	-	TRBJ1-3	CASSLAGTGSSGNTIYF	TGTGCCAGCAGCTTGGCCGGAACAGGGTCCTCTGGAAACACCATATATTTT
TRBV30	-	-	TRBJ1-1	CAWKVGGFTEAFF	TGTGCCTGGAAGGTCGGGGGATTCACTGAAGCTTTCTTT
TRBV6-1	-	few	TRBJ2-6	CASRRGGSGANVLTF	TGTGCCAGCAGGAGAGGGGGGTCCGGGGCCAACGTCCTGACTTTC
TRBV9	TRBD2	-	TRBJ2-1	CASSGGTSRAGYNEQFF	TGTGCCAGCAGCGGGGGGACTAGCCGAGCGGGTTACAATGAGCAGTTCTTC
TRBV5-1	-	once	TRBJ2-7	CASSSLVFGDYEQYF	TGCGCCAGCAGCTCACTAGTTTTTGGGGACTACGAGCAGTACTTC
TRBV6-5	-	-	TRBJ1-5	CASSPQRDQPQHF	TGTGCCAGCAGTCCACAAAGAGATCAGCCCCAGCATTTT
TRBV6-1	-	once	TRBJ2-7	CAYAKSYEQYF	TGTGCCTACGCTAAGTCCTACGAGCAGTACTTC
TRBV11-2	-	-	TRBJ1-1	CASSAQGGATEAFF	TGTGCCAGCAGCGCGCAGGGAGGGGCGACTGAAGCTTTCTTT
TRBV7-2	-	-	TRBJ2-4	CASSLRELLAKNIQYF	TGTGCCAGCAGCTTGCGAGAGTTACTAGCCAAAAACATTCAGTACTTC
TRBV5-1	TRBD2	-	TRBJ2-5	CASSLLAGVEETQYF	TGCGCCAGCAGCTTGTTAGCGGGAGTCGAAGAGACCCAGTACTTC
TRBV11-2	TRBD1	-	TRBJ2-5	CASSGMGQGRETQYF	TGTGCCAGCAGCGGGATGGGACAGGGAAGGGAGACCCAGTACTTC
TRBV10-3	-	-	TRBJ2-4	CAISVRGNIQYF	TGTGCCATCAGTGTGCGGGGAAACATTCAGTACTTC